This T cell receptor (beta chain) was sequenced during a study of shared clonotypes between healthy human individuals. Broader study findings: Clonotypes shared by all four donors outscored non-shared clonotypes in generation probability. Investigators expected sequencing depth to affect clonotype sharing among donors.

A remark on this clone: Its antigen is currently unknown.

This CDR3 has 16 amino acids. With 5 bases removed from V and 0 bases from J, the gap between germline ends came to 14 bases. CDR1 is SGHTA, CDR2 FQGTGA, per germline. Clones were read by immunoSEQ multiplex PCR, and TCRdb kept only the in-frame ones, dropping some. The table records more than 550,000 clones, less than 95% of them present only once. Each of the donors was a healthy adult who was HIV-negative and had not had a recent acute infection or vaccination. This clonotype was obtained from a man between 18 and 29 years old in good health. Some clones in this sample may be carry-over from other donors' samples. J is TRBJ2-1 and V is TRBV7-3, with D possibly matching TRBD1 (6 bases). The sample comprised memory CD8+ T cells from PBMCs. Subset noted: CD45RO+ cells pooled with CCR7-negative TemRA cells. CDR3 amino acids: CASSPSQGSSYNEQFF. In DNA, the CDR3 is TGTGCCAGCAGCCCCTCTCAGGGGAGCTCCTACAATGAGCAGTTCTTC.